Listed here are 4 T cell receptor beta chains from one sample, sequenced in a study of cytomegalovirus exposure and HLA in healthy donors. Use of 60 Vbeta and 13 Jbeta primers characterized the PCR. Data came from immunoSEQ multiplex PCR; TCRdb stores just in-frame clones and leaves some out. The sample carries about 160,000 clones, 77% recorded once. Sequenced input: PBMCs. These receptors all come from a woman aged 25 to 39 in good health and CMV-seronegative.

The gene calls are TRBV27 and TRBJ1-2; weak D call: TRBD1 (5 bases). Germline V gene sequence: CDR1 MNHEY, CDR2 SMNVEV (reference sequence). The CDR3 is 13 amino acids. V was cut by 5 bases and J by 5 bases, with 12 bases left in between. This CDR3 reads CASSRTPFYGYTF. The CDR3 coding sequence is TGTGCCAGCAGTAGGACACCTTTTTATGGCTACACCTTC.

The chain is built from TRBV5-4 and TRBJ1-6; D unresolved. Germline loops: CDR1 SGHNT, CDR2 YYREEE (reference sequence). The CDR3 sequence is 16 residues long. The germline V and J ends were trimmed by 3 bases and 0 bases, with 10 bases remaining between them. CDR3 DNA sequence: TGTGCCAGCAGCTCGATGGTGAGCTCCTATAATTCACCCCTCCACTTT. Encoded protein: CASSSMVSSYNSPLHF.

The CDR3 region is CASSLNRGQGEQYF. CDR3 nucleotide sequence: TGCGCCAGCAGCTTGAACAGGGGGCAGGGGGAGCAGTACTTC. The chain employs TRBV5-1 and TRBJ2-7; 9 positions agree with TRBD1. V trimming: 1 base; J trimming: 7 bases; junction bases outside the gene matches: 6. CDR1 SGHRS and CDR2 YFSETQ come from the germline V gene. This CDR3 comprises 14 residues.

The CDR3 spells CASSFTEGGYTF. The CDR3 nucleotides read TGTGCCAGCAGCTTTACAGAAGGAGGCTACACCTTC. This sequence joins TRBV9 and TRBJ1-2, with D hard to call. The ends were cut back, 4 bases at V and 8 bases at J, with 12 bases in the middle. This CDR3 spans 12 amino acids. Germline V gives CDR1 SGDLS, CDR2 YYNGEE.